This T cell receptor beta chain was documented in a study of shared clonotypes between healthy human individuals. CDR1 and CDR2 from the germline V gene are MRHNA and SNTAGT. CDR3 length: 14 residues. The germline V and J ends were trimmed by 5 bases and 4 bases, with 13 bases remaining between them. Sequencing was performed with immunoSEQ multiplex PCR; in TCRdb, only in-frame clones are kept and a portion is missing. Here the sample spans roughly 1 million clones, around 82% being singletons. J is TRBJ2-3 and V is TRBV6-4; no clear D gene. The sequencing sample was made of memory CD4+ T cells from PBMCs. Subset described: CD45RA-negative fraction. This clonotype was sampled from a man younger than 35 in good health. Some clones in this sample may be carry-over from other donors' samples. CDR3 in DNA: TGTGCCAGCAGTACATCGGGCGGAGCAGATACGCAGTATTTT. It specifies CASSTSGGADTQYF.